The table lists the clone carrying this T cell receptor (beta chain) with a few counts. From the PCR reads, TCRdb called clonotypes with MiXCR, one entry per CDR3 protein. The table has over 65,000 distinct CDR3 sequences, nearly 25% seen once. The data belong to a study of molecular identifiers for immune sequencing clone quantification. The receptor comes from a human donor in good health. Some libraries in this study had Jurkat cell RNA spiked in. Sequenced: naive CD8+ T cells from blood, with Jurkat cell RNA spiked in. Subset given: FACS-sorted CD8+CD4-CCR7+CD45RA+ naive T cells.

This chain's CDR3 is CASSPQGYHYEQYF. CDR3 in DNA: TGTGCCAGCAGCCCGCAGGGCTACCACTACGAGCAGTACTTC. The chain recombines TRBV5-6 with TRBJ2-7; tentative D call: TRBD1 (5 bases). This CDR3 has 14 residues. From germline, CDR1 is SGHDT and CDR2 YYEEEE. V lost 4 bases, J lost 3 bases, and 14 bases lay in between.